This is a list of T cell receptor beta chains from one sample in a study of radiotherapy plus CTLA-4 blockade in lung cancer. The data were produced by immunoSEQ multiplex PCR, yet TCRdb's version contains in-frame clones alone and is incomplete. The sample includes roughly 73,000 clones, 87% seen only once; the top ten take roughly two fifths. The input for sequencing was peripheral blood, taken from a patient treated with radiotherapy plus ipilimumab. The receptors were sampled from a human donor with non-small cell lung cancer that progressed on radiotherapy plus ipilimumab. Each CDR3 is given with its conserved first and last residue. D genes are given only for firm matches. Size is omitted from some rows. Given values are once, few, many or a class for expanded clones.

V gene	D gene	clone size	J gene	CDR3 DNA	CDR3 protein
TRBV29-1	NA	NA	TRBJ2-7	TGCAGCGTTGCCTCGGGACACTCCTACGAGCAGTACTTC	CSVASGHSYEQYF
TRBV5-4	NA	NA	TRBJ2-1	TGTGCCAGCAGCGGACTACTACGAGGCTCCTACAATGAGCAGTTCTTC	CASSGLLRGSYNEQFF
TRBV28	TRBD1	NA	TRBJ1-2	TGTGCCAGCAGGGGGGAAGGGACAGCATATGGCTACACCTTC	CASRGEGTAYGYTF
TRBV5-8	NA	NA	TRBJ2-2	TGTGCCAGCAGCTTGGCGGCCGGGGAGCTGTTTTTT	CASSLAAGELFF
TRBV27	NA	NA	TRBJ1-1	TGTGCCAGCAGTTCCCCCAGCGCTCGGGTGGGAGCTTTCTTT	CASSSPSARVGAFF
TRBV25-1	NA	NA	TRBJ2-3	TGTGCCAGTATTCAGGGGAGCACAGATACGCAGTATTTT	CASIQGSTDTQYF
TRBV29-1	TRBD1	NA	TRBJ2-1	TGCAGTGGGACAGACAATGAGCAGTTCTTC	CSGTDNEQFF
TRBV30	NA	NA	TRBJ1-1	TGTGCCTGGAGACCGGGACACCACACTGAAGCTTTCTTT	CAWRPGHHTEAFF
TRBV7-9	NA	few	TRBJ2-3	TGTGCCAGCAGCCCCCGGGGAGAAGGTGCAGATACGCAGTATTTT	CASSPRGEGADTQYF
TRBV7-2	NA	NA	TRBJ2-2	TGTGCCAGCAGCTTAACGGGAGCGAACACCGGGGAGCTGTTTTTT	CASSLTGANTGELFF
TRBV6-6	NA	NA	TRBJ2-1	TGTGCCAGCAATCCTGGATTCTCCAATGAGCGGTTCTTC	CASNPGFSNERFF
TRBV27	NA	NA	TRBJ2-7	TGTGCCAGCAGTTTCTTCCAGGGCGGGAACTACGAGCAGTACTTC	CASSFFQGGNYEQYF
TRBV7-8	TRBD1	NA	TRBJ1-2	TGTGCCAGCAGCTTCGGGACAGGGGGCAACTATGGCTACACCTTC	CASSFGTGGNYGYTF
TRBV5-6	TRBD1	NA	TRBJ2-5	TGTGCCAGCAGCGAGGACAGGGCGGAGACCCAGTACTTC	CASSEDRAETQYF
TRBV2	NA	NA	TRBJ2-7	TGTGCCAGCAGCATGCGAGAGGGAACCCACTCCTACGAGCAGTACTTC	CASSMREGTHSYEQYF
TRBV7-2	TRBD1	NA	TRBJ2-2	TGTGCCAGCAGCCCGGGGGACAGGACAATGGGTACCGGGGAGCTGTTTTTT	CASSPGDRTMGTGELFF
TRBV23-1	NA	NA	TRBJ1-3	TGCGCCAGCAGTCTGGCAGCTAGAAACACCATATATTTT	CASSLAARNTIYF
TRBV27	TRBD2	NA	TRBJ2-7	TGTGCCAGCAGTTTGGGGACTAGCGGCTACGAGCAGTACTTC	CASSLGTSGYEQYF
TRBV6-1	NA	NA	TRBJ1-5	TGTGCCAGCAGTTTTCCAAACAGGGATGGACAGCCCCAGCATTTT	CASSFPNRDGQPQHF
TRBV9	NA	few	TRBJ1-4	TGTGCCAGCAGCGATGGACAGATCGATAATGAAAAACTGTTTTTT	CASSDGQIDNEKLFF
TRBV6-1	TRBD2	NA	TRBJ2-7	TGTGCCAGCAGTGAAAGGACTAGCGGGAGTTACGAGCAGTACTTC	CASSERTSGSYEQYF
TRBV6-1	NA	NA	TRBJ1-5	TGTGCCAGCAGTAATTCGGAGTATAGCAATCAGCCCCAGCATTTT	CASSNSEYSNQPQHF
TRBV5-1	NA	NA	TRBJ2-3	TGCGCCAGCAGCGTACCCGCCGGGACCGTGAAAGATACGCAGTATTTT	CASSVPAGTVKDTQYF
TRBV5-1	NA	NA	TRBJ2-3	TGCGCCAGCAGCTTGGACGGTACTAGCACAGATACGCAGTATTTT	CASSLDGTSTDTQYF
TRBV6-1	NA	NA	TRBJ2-7	TGTGCCAGCATCAAGGACAGACCTAGCTCCTACGAGCAGTACTTC	CASIKDRPSSYEQYF
TRBV7-9	NA	NA	TRBJ2-2	TGTGCCAGCAGCTTGGTTCCCGGGGAGCTGTTTTTT	CASSLVPGELFF
TRBV5-4	TRBD2	NA	TRBJ2-4	TGTGCCAGCAGCAGGACTAGCGGGAGATCCAAAAACATTCAGTACTTC	CASSRTSGRSKNIQYF
TRBV15	NA	NA	TRBJ2-7	TGTGCCACCAGCAGAGATTTAGTGGATACGCAGGGGACAAAACCCGCCTACGAGCAGTACTTC	CATSRDLVDTQGTKPAYEQYF
TRBV5-4	NA	NA	TRBJ1-2	TGTGCCAGCAGCTTGGGCAGGCTCAGCGACTATGGCTACACCTTC	CASSLGRLSDYGYTF
TRBV2	NA	NA	TRBJ2-6	TGTGCCAGCAGTGATAGGGTCTCTGGGGCCAACGTCCTGACTTTC	CASSDRVSGANVLTF
TRBV15	NA	NA	TRBJ1-5	TGTGCCACCAGCATAAGGTCGAATCAGCCCCAGCATTTT	CATSIRSNQPQHF
TRBV6-1	TRBD1	once	TRBJ1-2	TGTGCCAGCAGTGAGTCCTCCGGGACAGGATATGGCTACACCTTC	CASSESSGTGYGYTF
TRBV5-1	TRBD2	NA	TRBJ2-3	TGCGCCAGCAGCTTGGCACTAGCGGGACGCACAGATACGCAGTATTTT	CASSLALAGRTDTQYF
TRBV7-9	NA	NA	TRBJ1-5	TGTGCCAGCAGCCCGGCCGGGAGCCCGGCGCCCCAGCATTTT	CASSPAGSPAPQHF
TRBV7-8	TRBD2	NA	TRBJ2-3	TGTGCCAGCAGCTTAGCGGGACTAGCGGGAAGCACAGATACGCAGTATTTT	CASSLAGLAGSTDTQYF
TRBV5-4	NA	NA	TRBJ2-7	TGTGCCAGCAGCTCCTCCTACGAGCAGTACTTC	CASSSSYEQYF
TRBV27	NA	NA	TRBJ2-5	TGTGCCAGCAGCCCACCCAAAAAACAGGGGAGGCGTATCCACGAGACCCAGTACTTC	CASSPPKKQGRRIHETQYF
TRBV18	NA	NA	TRBJ1-2	TGTGCCAGCTCACCCGAGGGAGGGACTGGCTACACCTTC	CASSPEGGTGYTF
TRBV11-2	TRBD2	NA	TRBJ2-2	TGTGCCAGCAGTAAAAGGCTAGCGGGAAATAGAGGGGAGCTGTTTTTT	CASSKRLAGNRGELFF
TRBV5-1	NA	NA	TRBJ1-5	TGCGCCAGCAGCTTGGGAGGAGGGCGAAATCAGCCCCAGCATTTT	CASSLGGGRNQPQHF
TRBV9	NA	NA	TRBJ2-3	TGTGCCAGCAGCGGATCCGGGCCCCGAGATACGCAGTATTTT	CASSGSGPRDTQYF
TRBV7-3	NA	NA	TRBJ2-2	TGTGCCAGCAGCTTGGGGCCTGCCGGGGAGCTGTTTTTT	CASSLGPAGELFF
TRBV2	TRBD2	NA	TRBJ2-1	TGTGCCAGCATTCAAGCGGGATCCAACAATGAGCAGTTCTTC	CASIQAGSNNEQFF
TRBV6-5	TRBD2	NA	TRBJ2-1	TGTGCCAGCAGTTACTCGGGACTAGCGGGAGAAAATGAGCAGTTCTTC	CASSYSGLAGENEQFF
TRBV2	NA	NA	TRBJ2-3	TGTGCCAGCAGTGAAAGGCCCAGCACAGATACGCAGTATTTT	CASSERPSTDTQYF
TRBV2	NA	NA	TRBJ1-3	TGTGCCAGCAGGCGAAACACAGGGTACGGAAACACCATATATTTT	CASRRNTGYGNTIYF
TRBV7-3	NA	NA	TRBJ2-5	TGTGCCAGCAGCTTAGGCAGCCGCGGGGAGACCCAGTACTTC	CASSLGSRGETQYF
TRBV6-1	TRBD1	NA	TRBJ1-2	TGTGCCAGCAGAGGGACAGGGGGCGATGGCTACACCTTC	CASRGTGGDGYTF
TRBV9	NA	NA	TRBJ2-1	TGTGCCAGCAGCGACCCCCTGACAGCCCTTGAGCAGTTCTTC	CASSDPLTALEQFF